A selection of T cell receptor beta chains follows, all from one sample in a study of identifying expanded T cells in peripheral blood. Clones were sequenced by immunoSEQ multiplex PCR, and TCRdb holds only the in-frame ones, with some missing. The sample contains about 81,000 clones, 84% of which appear only once. The sample consisted of blood. Receptor source: a person aged 18-69 years in good health. Each CDR3 is given with its conserved first and last residue. Fields, in order: CDR3 length, D gene, V gene, clone size, J gene, CDR3 protein, CDR3 DNA. A D gene is named only where the DNA matches it firmly. A clone size is listed for some rows: how often the clone was seen (once, few, many), or a class if it is expanded.

>12|NA|TRBV11-2|NA|TRBJ1-2
CASSLTPYGYTF
TGTGCCAGCAGCTTAACTCCCTATGGCTACACCTTC
>12|NA|TRBV28|NA|TRBJ2-7
CASSLRDYEQYF
TGTGCCAGCAGTTTGAGGGACTACGAGCAGTACTTC
>16|TRBD1|TRBV4-3|NA|TRBJ1-3
CASSQEGQFSGNTIYF
TGCGCCAGCAGCCAAGAGGGACAGTTCTCTGGAAACACCATATATTTT
>15|TRBD1|TRBV2|NA|TRBJ2-2
CASSGDRANTGELFF
TGTGCCAGCAGTGGGGACAGGGCGAACACCGGGGAGCTGTTTTTT
>15|NA|TRBV4-3|NA|TRBJ2-5
CASSQEGAGLETQYF
TGCGCCAGCAGCCAAGAGGGGGCGGGTTTGGAGACCCAGTACTTC
>16|NA|TRBV5-1|once|TRBJ1-3
CASSLDILSSGNTIYF
TGCGCCAGCAGCCTGGACATATTAAGCTCTGGAAACACCATATATTTT
>16|TRBD1|TRBV13|NA|TRBJ2-1
CASSLGQGASYNEQFF
TGTGCCAGCAGCTTAGGTCAGGGGGCTTCCTACAATGAGCAGTTCTTC
>14|NA|TRBV6-5|NA|TRBJ2-7
CASRAPGRLYEQYF
TGTGCCAGCAGGGCTCCGGGCAGGCTCTACGAGCAGTACTTC
>13|NA|TRBV7-9|NA|TRBJ1-2
CASSSHGANGYTF
TGTGCCAGCAGCTCCCACGGGGCGAATGGCTACACCTTC
>13|NA|TRBV7-2|many|TRBJ1-3
CASSADSGNTIYF
TGTGCCAGCAGCGCAGACTCTGGAAACACCATATATTTT
>13|NA|TRBV7-7|NA|TRBJ2-5
CASSPDLQETQYF
TGTGCTAGCAGCCCGGACTTGCAAGAGACCCAGTACTTC
>14|NA|TRBV7-2|NA|TRBJ1-2
CASSPGGAGYGYTF
TGTGCCAGCAGCCCCGGAGGGGCAGGCTATGGCTACACCTTC
>19|TRBD1|TRBV9|NA|TRBJ1-4
CASSGPVPGQGTTNEKLFF
TGTGCCAGCTCCGGACCAGTCCCGGGACAGGGAACGACTAATGAAAAACTGTTTTTT
>12|NA|TRBV13|NA|TRBJ2-7
CASSLRADEQYF
TGTGCCAGCAGCTTAAGGGCCGACGAGCAGTACTTC
>17|NA|TRBV7-3|NA|TRBJ2-1
CASSPNTLYSSYNEQFF
TGTGCCAGCAGCCCGAATACACTCTACAGCTCCTACAATGAGCAGTTCTTC
>17|NA|TRBV6-1|NA|TRBJ1-4
CASSETRGLRGNEKLFF
TGTGCCAGCAGTGAAACCAGGGGCCTAAGGGGAAATGAAAAACTGTTTTTT
>13|NA|TRBV11-3|NA|TRBJ2-5
CASSLEGLETQYF
TGTGCCAGCAGCTTAGAGGGGCTAGAGACCCAGTACTTC
>16|NA|TRBV7-9|few|TRBJ2-2
CASSSTPFANTGELFF
TGTGCCAGCAGCTCAACCCCGTTCGCGAACACCGGGGAGCTGTTTTTT